This T cell receptor (beta chain) was captured in a study of cytomegalovirus exposure and HLA in healthy donors (dated by TCRdb to about 2017). A note on the overall study: In an earlier analysis of 587 of the donors, under 300 Gb of sequence data and 95 million to 130 million unique TCR beta sequences from 150 million to 200 million T cells were reported. An early release that covered roughly 600 HLA-typed donors contained approximately 320 gigabases of sequencing data and approximately 85 million unique TCR sequences. The genetic ancestry cluster associated with self-reported Caucasian donors included over 65% of the approximately 430 genotyped donors. The study aimed to test whether signatures of past pathogen exposure could be identified by cataloging public T cell receptors. Using immunosequencing, the study profiled T cell repertoires from 640 or so subjects and related those repertoires to cytomegalovirus serostatus. A separate validation cohort of roughly 110 different subjects was used in addition to the roughly 620-subject first cohort. The study combined high-throughput TCR immunosequencing, statistical association of individual TCRs with disease status, and machine learning to predict cytomegalovirus infection status. To study patterns of TCR occurrence, a later analysis re-analyzed previously published TCR beta repertoires from 550 to 800 donors and added high-resolution HLA genotyping. The later analysis used no new phenotypic data to find candidate immune exposures, relying instead on TCR beta sequences and their occurrence across donors. An earlier analysis of 587 of the donors applied high-throughput TCR beta sequencing to assess whether each TCR beta V gene segment acted as functional or pseudogenic. Donor age, sex, ethnicity and CMV serostatus were compiled together with the repertoire data. A later genetic analysis took genome-wide SNP genotypes for 398 of the 666 donors and used that subset as a discovery cohort. Every repertoire in the discovery cohort had been generated on one and the same sequencing platform. Both class I and class II loci were covered by HLA typing, at four-digit resolution. Typing coverage varied by locus: roughly 620-640 donors for A, B, C, DRB1 and DQB1; 500 to 550 for DQA1; approximately 610 for DPA1; roughly 450 for DPB1. Because of strong linkage in the cohort, a few DR-DQ haplotypes were treated as single units for association and clustering. Among 300 to 500 genotyped donors of the cohort, an average of approximately 220,000 unique TCR beta nucleotide sequences was sequenced per donor, of which about 19% were non-productive. General conclusions and limits of the study: Immune exposure information for the cohort was limited to CMV serostatus. Some IMGT-functional V segments, including TRBV6-2 and TRBV6-3, could not be told apart with the 87-base-pair reads, so those segments were excluded. An earlier analysis of around 600 of the donors showed that most TCR beta V segments appeared in productive rearrangements either about 90% or about 30% of the time, which broadly matched IMGT annotations. Assigning TCR associations to individual alleles was difficult when HLA alleles, especially DR and DQ, strongly co-occurred. A further reported finding was that TCR beta sequences accurately predicted the HLA-A and HLA-B alleles for most subjects in the first cohort. A later analysis found that HLA-associated TCR beta chains were more clonally expanded and had lower generation probabilities than equally common non-associated chains. Across donors, most TCR sequences were observed very rarely, whereas some public TCRs were present in many individuals. In a later genetic analysis, fewer N-insertions in productive TCRs were reported among donors in an Asian-associated ancestry cluster than the 666-donor mean. The sequencing pipeline was judged likely to have produced a cluster of highly shared sequence variants as a technical artifact. The authors suggested that the approach could potentially be extended to other disease states and immunological phenotypes. The cohort was sequenced for TCR beta chains only, and without alpha or paired-chain data the features that could be detected were limited. Sequencing depth was assumed to be roughly uniform across donors in the presence/absence analyses, though that assumption may not hold. Linkage disequilibrium might explain the correlated functional status among segregating V segments, but an unknown experimental factor could not be ruled out. The classifier was reported to diagnose cytomegalovirus status with high specificity and sensitivity in both the original and validation cohorts. Because some donors lacked HLA typing at each locus, the association tests relied only on the typed subset. The earlier analysis of 450 to 700 of the donors excluded over 15 rarely observed V segments, including chromosome 9 orphons, because counts were too low. A later genetic analysis associated a missense DCLRE1C variant with V-gene and J-gene trimming of TCR beta chains, and an independent cohort replicated the association. The study gave a list of 150 to 200 TCR beta chains associated with cytomegalovirus. According to a later analysis, TCR association rates differed among HLA loci, with DRB1 alleles showing the most associated TCRs and HLA-C alleles showing the fewest. Several of the top co-occurrence clusters appeared to be linked to parvovirus B19, influenza, CMV and Epstein-Barr virus, according to a later analysis. In a later analysis, most CMV-associated TCR beta chains were found to appear HLA-restricted, with HLA associations seemingly driven largely by CMV exposure. Three of the identified cytomegalovirus-associated TCR beta chains were confirmed in vitro to be specific for cytomegalovirus antigens. At a false discovery rate of 0.05, a later analysis linked some 18,000 TCR beta sequences to specific HLA alleles.

Notes on this clone: What this receptor recognizes is not known. No quality values exist for individual bases; no much larger clone is one base distant.

Library method: the immunoSEQ multiplex PCR assay. For the multiplex PCR, a mixture combining 60 forward primers for TCR Vbeta segments and 13 reverse primers for TCR Jbeta segments was used. The CDR3 region of rearranged TCR beta genes was amplified from genomic DNA by a multiplex PCR assay. Amplified TCR beta libraries were sequenced as 87-base-pair reads on the Illumina HiSeq System. Per the authors' processing: A later analysis counted some 80 million unique TCR beta chains across the 500 to 850 repertoires, and around 12 million of these chains were shared by at least two donors. Raw reads were error-corrected and collapsed into unique sequences with a nearest-neighbor algorithm that merged closely related sequences to remove PCR and sequencing errors. To assign V, D and J gene segments, CDR3 sequences were aligned to IMGT reference sequences. For a sequence to be retained, a match of at least six nucleotides to both a V gene segment and a J gene segment was required. A rearrangement counted as productive if the CDR3 had no stop codons and remained in frame with V and J, and every other rearrangement counted as non-productive. CDR3 was defined by IMGT convention, running from the second conserved V-encoded cysteine to the conserved J-encoded phenylalanine. Sequences without an unambiguous match to a single V gene segment were excluded from the earlier analysis of several hundred of the donors. In an earlier analysis of around 590 of the donors, a V segment was called functional when productive rearrangements were above 56.7%, and segregating when the standard deviation between donors exceeded 5%. A statistical classification framework was built for diagnosing cytomegalovirus status from the catalog of TCR beta chain sequences. V and J gene assignment, in a later analysis, came from comparing TCR nucleotide sequences with IMGT/GENE-DB human TR gene sequences. In a later analysis, CDR3 sequences and most-parsimonious VDJ recombination scenarios were assigned using the TCRdist pipeline. In a later analysis, each TCR beta chain was defined by its CDR3 amino acid sequence together with its V-gene family, and reads lacking a unique V-gene family were excluded. As a way to deal with suspected cross-contamination and a sequencing artifact, a later analysis dropped hundreds of nucleotide sequences that were highly shared and had low generation probability. In a later analysis, a clonal expansion index was calculated for each public chain from normalized within-repertoire ranks of inferred template counts. In a later analysis, generation probabilities were computed with a VDJ recombination model fitted to out-of-frame rearrangements, and the resulting probabilities were checked against IGoR. In a later analysis, TCR-TCR, TCR-HLA and TCR-CMV co-occurrence was scored with hypergeometric tests, and a repertoire-size bias correction was applied to TCR pairs. False discovery rates were estimated in a later analysis by permuting HLA or CMV assignments 20 times. In a later analysis, co-occurring TCRs were grouped using DBSCAN, with TCRdist sequence similarity added in when clustering inside HLA-allele-positive subsets. For co-occurrence clustering, repertoires with fewer than 30,000 or more than 120,000 public chains were excluded, along with five repertoires with anomalous nucleotide sharing. TCRdb re-hosts the immuneACCESS table, in-frame sequences only. Its copies lack some clones; in the studies checked, an unresolved V gene accounts for under half of them, and the cause for the rest is not known. The V and J calls and clone size come from that table; D and trimming were worked out from the DNA. The sample profile shows about 160,000 clones; about 84% of them were found once. The ten largest clones capture approximately 1.3% of the sample.

Its CDR3 holds 13 amino acids, cysteine through phenylalanine. CDR3 DNA is the only sequence kept; it has 39 bases, read in frame from the first base. V lost 2 bases and J lost 6 bases, and the count of bases not matched to a germline gene is 2. CDR1 and CDR2 were assigned from the germline V gene as SGHVS and FNYEAQ. The cohort comprised under 700 healthy bone marrow donors. All cohort members were sampled while nominally healthy, although unrecorded immune exposures were likely present. The donor tested CMV seropositive, placing the donor among the 250 to 350 seropositive members of the cohort. A peripheral blood sample was provided by each donor, and peripheral blood mononuclear cells were used for TCR beta sequencing. Genomic DNA was extracted from the blood cell samples with the Qiagen DNeasy Blood Extraction Kit.

This clonotype was obtained from a man between 45 and 60 years old in good health and CMV-seropositive. Rearrangement joined TRBV7-6 to TRBJ2-7; the central 9 bases match TRBD1. Source material: PBMCs. The nucleotide sequence is given as TGTGCCAGCAGCTTACGGACAGGGGTCGAGCAGTACTTC. Its coded protein is CASSLRTGVEQYF.